This entry features one TCR beta chain sequence. The data belong to a study of lymphopenia after photon versus proton radiotherapy. From germline, CDR1 is MNHNY and CDR2 SVGAGI (reference sequence). V gave up 6 bases and J gave up 4 bases; unmatched junction bases: 8. The CDR3 loop spans 15 amino acids. Clones were read by immunoSEQ multiplex PCR, and TCRdb kept only the in-frame ones, dropping some. The data contain just over 40,000 clones, more than 70% of them seen just once; the ten biggest clones take up 9% to 12%. V usage is TRBV6-6 and J usage is TRBJ1-3, with 8 bases that match TRBD1. Sample: peripheral blood, taken from a patient treated with proton-based radiotherapy. The source is a woman aged 70-85 years with pancreatic cancer. Some clones in this sample may be carry-over from other donors' samples. For the CDR3, the DNA is TGTGCCAGCAGCCGGACAGGGATGAGCGGAAACACCATATATTTT. This translates into CASSRTGMSGNTIYF.